This T cell receptor (beta chain) was sequenced in a study of T cells after posttransplantation cyclophosphamide. Busulfan-fludarabine conditioning, marrow transplant, and cyclophosphamide on days +3 and +4 were administered. Some clones are missing from TCRdb's copy, which holds only in-frame ones; the method was immunoSEQ multiplex PCR. This sample has about 7,900 clones, each found more than once. The TCR sequence derives from a male patient aged 30 to 39 who received an allogeneic stem cell transplant from an unrelated donor, was CMV-positive, and had acute and chronic GVHD. Among the T cells, some may be from the graft donor. The sequenced sample was PBMCs, obtained after an allogeneic stem cell transplant with post-transplant cyclophosphamide.

CDR3 DNA: TGTGCCAGCAGCTTAGAACGTAGCGGTAATGAGCAGTTCTTC. The encoded protein is CASSLERSGNEQFF. This chain links TRBV7-2 with TRBJ2-1, with a possible D match to TRBD2 (6 bases). Germline values: CDR1 SGHTA, CDR2 FQGNSA. The CDR3 consists of 14 residues. V lost 1 base and J lost 7, with 11 bases in between.